The T cell receptor (beta chain) under discussion was sequenced for a study of cytomegalovirus exposure and HLA in healthy donors. The PCR made use of 60 Vbeta and 13 Jbeta primers. The repertoire was sequenced with immunoSEQ multiplex PCR; TCRdb's copy has only in-frame clones and lacks some. The sample holds 150,000 to 200,000 clones, over 75% seen once. The CDR3 contains 11 residues. Germline V lookup: CDR1 GTSNPN, CDR2 SVGIG (reference sequence). V was cut by 4 bases and J by 6 bases, with 10 bases left in between. The specimen was PBMCs. The sequence was obtained from a woman aged 25 to 39 in good health and CMV-seronegative. The rearrangement uses TRBV30 and TRBJ2-7, with a tentative D call TRBD1 (7 bases). Written as DNA, the CDR3 is TGTGCCTGGAACAGGGGAGGCGAGCAGTACTTC. Translation gives CAWNRGGEQYF.